These 25 T cell receptor beta chains share one sample of origin, sequenced in a study of blood T cells in healthy people across ages (dated by TCRdb to the mid-2010s). Receptor amplification or capture employed 5' RACE. Sequenced on an Illumina HiSeq 2500. A second roughly 6 to 12 cycle PCR used a sample-barcoded 5' primer and a J-beta primer mix. TCRdb trimmed public reads at Q25 via fastp, called clones via MiXCR and kept in-frame beta chains. Entries are consolidated by CDR3 protein sequence, retaining the most common genes and DNA. Across this sample there are about 1.7 million distinct CDR3 sequences, with 28% seen only once. The ten largest clones represent over 7% of the sample. The sequenced material came from blood. The source of these receptors is a woman in her twenties or thirties in good health.

This clonotype occurred many times. The chain uses TRBV12-3 or TRBV12-4 and TRBJ1-2; D is uncertain. This CDR3 contains 15 residues. V was cut by 6 bases and J by 8 bases, with 22 bases left in between. CDR3 DNA sequence: TGTGCCAGCAGCACATATCGGGCAGGTGGAAGGGGCTACACCTTC. It encodes CASSTYRAGGRGYTF.

This clonotype was seen only a few times. This chain connects TRBV5-1 to TRBJ2-5, with 9 bases fitting TRBD2. Germline CDR1 and CDR2: SGHRS and YFSETQ. V shed 6 bases and J 4 bases; nucleotides not matched to a gene: 7. The CDR3 spans 14 residues. The CDR3 region has the DNA TGCGCCAGCACCGCGGGGGGGCCGCCAGAGACCCAGTACTTC. This gives the protein CASTAGGPPETQYF.

This clonotype was seen only a few times. The rearrangement links TRBV6-2 or TRBV6-3 to TRBJ2-7, with D possibly TRBD2 on 6 matching bases. CDR3 length: 20 residues. Looked up from germline, CDR1 is MNHEY and CDR2 is SVGEGT. The V and J ends lost 3 bases and 2 bases respectively, with 29 bases between them. The CDR3 DNA reads as TGTGCCAGCAGTTATACCCTCACGGGAGATTCGGTTTTAGGTACCTACGAGCAGTACTTC. It specifies CASSYTLTGDSVLGTYEQYF.

This clonotype has at least ten counts. The chain carries TRBV12-3 or TRBV12-4 and TRBJ2-1, with D possibly TRBD2 on 5 matching bases. The V end lost 3 bases, the J end lost 3 bases, and 12 bases lay between the germline ends. The CDR3 covers 15 residues. The CDR3, as DNA: TGTGCCAGCAGTTTGGGCGGGCTCCTCTACAATGAGCAGTTCTTC. Protein: CASSLGGLLYNEQFF.

The V gene is TRBV29-1, the J gene TRBJ2-7; D is unclear. Germline V gene lookup returns CDR1 SQVTM and CDR2 ANQGSEA. The CDR3 runs to 13 residues. Trimming stripped 7 bases from V and 0 bases from J, with 13 bases between. In DNA form, the CDR3 reads TGCAGCGCAGACATCGAGAGCTCCTACGAGCAGTACTTC. Its protein is CSADIESSYEQYF.

About this clonotype: Because the CDR3 is missing its conserved closing phenylalanine or tryptophan, this is likely a read error. The gene calls are TRBV18 and TRBJ1-4; perhaps TRBD1 as D (6 bases). With 6 bases removed from V and 2 bases from J, the gap between germline ends came to 22 bases. CDR3 size: 18 residues. Germline loops: CDR1 KGHSH, CDR2 LQKENI. The CDR3 DNA reads TGTGCCAGCTCCCCATGGACAGTCAGTGCGCGGACTAATGAAAAACTGTTTTGT. The encoded protein is CASSPWTVSARTNEKLFC.

This clonotype was seen only a few times. The chain uses TRBV5-1 and TRBJ1-2; no clear D. Germline CDR1 and CDR2: SGHRS and YFSETQ. V lost 0 bases and J lost 7, with 10 bases in between. This CDR3 has 13 amino acids. For the CDR3, the DNA is TGCGCCAGCAGCTTGGACGGACTATCTGGCTACACCTTC. Translated: CASSLDGLSGYTF.

This clonotype was detected ten times or more. The CDR3 here is CSAPKGLAAVNEQFF. In DNA form, the CDR3 reads TGCAGTGCCCCCAAAGGACTAGCGGCTGTCAATGAGCAGTTCTTC. The genes are TRBV20-1 and TRBJ2-1; 10 bases fit TRBD2. The J segment lost 6 bases and the V segment lost 6 bases, leaving 11 bases of the junction unmatched. CDR1 and CDR2 from the germline V gene are DFQATT and SNEGSKA (reference sequence). The CDR3 has 15 amino acids.

The chain joins TRBV5-1 to TRBJ1-1, with D hard to call. Germline V gene data show CDR1 as SGHRS and CDR2 as YFSETQ. The CDR3 has 14 residues. V lost 6 bases and J lost 3, with 15 bases in between. Written as DNA, the CDR3 is TGCGCCAGCATCCCCCGGGGAGGCGACACTGAAGCTTTCTTT. Protein sequence: CASIPRGGDTEAFF.

This clonotype has only one observation. The chain carries TRBV7-9 and TRBJ1-1; a possible D gene is TRBD1 (5 bases). This CDR3 contains 13 residues. V dropped 1 base and J dropped 6 bases, with 9 bases sitting between them. Germline CDR1 reads SEHNR; CDR2 reads FQNEAQ (reference sequence). The CDR3 nucleotides are TGTGCCAGCAGCTTAGGGGGACTCGCTGAAGCTTTCTTT. The encoded protein is CASSLGGLAEAFF.

This clonotype showed up many times. The rearrangement uses TRBV5-1 and TRBJ2-7; 7 positions agree with TRBD1. The J segment lost 4 bases and the V segment lost 0 bases, leaving 10 bases of the junction unmatched. CDR3 length: 16 amino acids. Germline CDR1 is SGHRS and CDR2 is YFSETQ. In nucleotides, the CDR3 is TGCGCCAGCAGCTTGGCAGCCGGGACAGCAAATTACGAGCAGTACTTC. This sequence encodes CASSLAAGTANYEQYF.

The genes are TRBV5-5 and TRBJ2-4; D possibly matches TRBD1 or TRBD2 (6 bases each). The germline V gene encodes CDR1 SGHKS and CDR2 YYEKEE (reference sequence). Trimming took 1 base from V and 0 from J, leaving 11 bases between them. The CDR3 spans 16 residues. CDR3: CASSLFGGLAKNIQYF. The CDR3 DNA sequence: TGTGCCAGCAGCTTGTTCGGGGGCTTAGCCAAAAACATTCAGTACTTC.

CDR3 DNA sequence: TGTGCCAGCAGCTTGAGGACAGGGAGGTCCGAGACCCAGTACTTC. It specifies CASSLRTGRSETQYF. V gene TRBV7-8 combines with J gene TRBJ2-5; 8 bases fit TRBD1. This CDR3 region has 15 residues. Germline CDR1 and CDR2: SGHVS and FQNEAQ. The V segment lost 3 bases and the J segment 5 bases; nucleotides outside the gene matches: 8.

The rearrangement joins TRBV11-3 to TRBJ2-1; D is perhaps TRBD1 (6 bases). V was pared by 0 bases and J by 5 bases, with 8 bases between. This CDR3 has 14 amino acids. CDR1 is SGHNT and CDR2 is YENEEA in the germline V gene. The CDR3, as DNA: TGTGCCAGCAGCTTAGATTACAGGGACAATGAGCAGTTCTTC. Translated, it gives CASSLDYRDNEQFF.

J is TRBJ2-3 and V is TRBV2; the D gene is possibly TRBD1 (6 bases). Trimming cost V 2 bases and J 4 bases, with 10 bases left between them. The CDR3 consists of 14 residues. Germline V gene lookup returns CDR1 SNHLY and CDR2 FYNNEI. The CDR3 DNA sequence: TGTGCCAGCAGTGAAAATCCAGGGGCAGATACGCAGTATTTT. Amino acid sequence: CASSENPGADTQYF.

As concerns this clonotype: It may be a read error: a sequence one base away is much more abundant. The V call is TRBV28, the J call TRBJ2-7; no firm D call. This CDR3 is 11 amino acids long. Looked up from germline, CDR1 is MDHEN and CDR2 is SYDVKM. Trimming shortened V by 6 bases and J by 9 bases, and 12 bases separated the two germline ends. The CDR3 DNA reads TGTGCCAGCAGGTTTAAGACCCCGCAGTACTTC. This gives the protein CASRFKTPQYF.

To note about this clonotype: A much larger clone is a single base away; this may be a read error. The rearrangement joins TRBV4-3 to TRBJ2-1, with a possible D match to TRBD2 (6 bases). The end of the DNA aligns better with TRBJ2-7, so the J call may be wrong. Germline CDR1 and CDR2: LGHNA and YSLEER. CDR3 length equals 16 residues. The CDR3 coding sequence is TGCGCCAGCAGCCCAGAGGTAGCGGAACCCTACAATGAGCAGTACTTC. Translating it yields CASSPEVAEPYNEQYF.

This chain joins TRBV11-1 and TRBJ2-3, with 10 bases fitting TRBD2. The CDR3 totals 15 residues. Looked up from germline, CDR1 is SGHAT and CDR2 is FQDESV (reference sequence). The V segment lost 5 bases and the J segment 3 bases; nucleotides outside the gene matches: 5. CDR3 bases: TGTGCCAGCAGCCCGGGACTAGCGATGACAGATACGCAGTATTTT. It is translated as CASSPGLAMTDTQYF. The full variable domain, with the rest looked up from reference TRBV11-1 and TRBJ2-3, is EAEVAQSPRYKITEKSQAVAFWCDPISGHATLYWYRQILGQGPELLVQFQDESVVDDSQLPKDRFSAERLKGVDSTLKIQPAELGDSAMYLCASSPGLAMTDTQYFGPGTRLTVL.

In its sample, this clonotype was seen many times. Compared with germline, one end of the junction differs, possibly owing to a read error. The genes are TRBV5-1 and TRBJ2-3; a weak D match, TRBD1 (5 bases). CDR1 and CDR2 (germline): SGHRS, YFSETQ. The CDR3 is 13 residues long. The CDR3 DNA reads TGTGCCAGCAGCTCCCCAGGGACAGATACGCAGTATTTT. The encoded protein is CASSSPGTDTQYF.

The chain uses TRBV20-1 and TRBJ2-7; TRBD2 aligns across 12 bases. With V trimmed by 4 bases and J by 2 bases, 15 bases remained unmatched. Germline V CDR1 and CDR2: DFQATT, SNEGSKA (reference sequence). This CDR3 has 18 residues. The CDR3, as DNA: TGCAGTGCTACCCGGACTAGCGGGACCCACGGTGGGGCCTACGAGCAGTACTTC. Translated: CSATRTSGTHGGAYEQYF.

The chain joins TRBV21-1 to TRBJ1-5; the DNA was not compared with TRBD1, the D call given in the table. TRBV21-1 is given as a pseudogene. The CDR3 consists of 12 residues. CDR3 DNA: TGTGCCAGCAGCACCCAGTCCCAGCCCCAGCATTTT. It is translated as CASSTQSQPQHF.

This clonotype was recorded at least ten times. This rearrangement joins TRBV7-2 to TRBJ2-7; no firm D call. The V gene lost 4 bases and the J gene lost 6 bases, with 16 bases spanning the gap. The length of the CDR3 is 14 residues. Germline V CDR1 and CDR2: SGHTA, FQGNSA. CDR3 in amino acids: CASSSGYASAEQYF. The CDR3 DNA sequence: TGTGCCAGCAGCTCCGGTTACGCGTCGGCCGAGCAGTACTTC.

J is TRBJ2-5 and V is TRBV28, with unresolved D. The length of the CDR3 is 14 residues. Trimming took 3 bases from V and 1 from J, leaving 9 bases between them. Germline V lookup: CDR1 MDHEN, CDR2 SYDVKM. The CDR3 region is CASSFPEIQETQYF. The DNA of the CDR3 is TGTGCCAGCAGTTTCCCAGAGATCCAAGAGACCCAGTACTTC.

This clonotype appeared a few times. The rearrangement links TRBV6-2 or TRBV6-3 to TRBJ1-5; D ambiguous. The CDR3 contains 13 residues. Trimming shortened V by 6 bases and J by 12 bases, and 18 bases separated the two germline ends. Germline-derived CDR1 and CDR2 are MNHEY and SVGEGT. The CDR3 nucleotides are TGTGCCAGCAGCCCACTAGGGCACCGTCTCCAGCATTTT. Amino acid sequence: CASSPLGHRLQHF.

V is TRBV20-1 and J is TRBJ2-4; tentative D call: TRBD2 (6 bases). Trimming shortened V by 7 bases and J by 7 bases, and 17 bases separated the two germline ends. The CDR3 is made up of 13 amino acids. CDR1 is DFQATT and CDR2 is SNEGSKA in the germline V gene (reference sequence). CDR3 nucleotides: TGCAGTGTCTTCGGGGGTCGGTCGAACATTCAGTACTTC. It yields the protein CSVFGGRSNIQYF.